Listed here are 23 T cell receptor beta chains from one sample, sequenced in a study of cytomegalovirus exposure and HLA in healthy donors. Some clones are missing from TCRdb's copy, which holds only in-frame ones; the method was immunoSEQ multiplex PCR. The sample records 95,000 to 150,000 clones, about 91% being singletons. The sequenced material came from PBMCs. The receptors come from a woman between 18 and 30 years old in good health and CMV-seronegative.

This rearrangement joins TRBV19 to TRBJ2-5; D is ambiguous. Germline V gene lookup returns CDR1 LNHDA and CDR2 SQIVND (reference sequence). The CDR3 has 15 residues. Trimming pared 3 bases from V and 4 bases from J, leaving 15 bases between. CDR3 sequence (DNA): TGTGCCAGTAGTATCCAGGCACACGGATTAGAGACCCAGTACTTC. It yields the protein CASSIQAHGLETQYF.

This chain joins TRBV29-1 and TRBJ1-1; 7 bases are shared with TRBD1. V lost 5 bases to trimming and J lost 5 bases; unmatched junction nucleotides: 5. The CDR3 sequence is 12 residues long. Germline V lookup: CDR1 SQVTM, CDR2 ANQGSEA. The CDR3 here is CSVQQGRTEAFF. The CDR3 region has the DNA TGCAGCGTTCAACAGGGGAGGACTGAAGCTTTCTTT.

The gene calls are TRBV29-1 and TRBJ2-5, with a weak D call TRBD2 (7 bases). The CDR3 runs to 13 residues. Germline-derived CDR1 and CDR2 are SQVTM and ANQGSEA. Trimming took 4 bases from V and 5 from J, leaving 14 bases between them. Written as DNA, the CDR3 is TGCAGCGTTGTTACGGGGGGCGGGGAGACCCAGTACTTC. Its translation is CSVVTGGGETQYF.

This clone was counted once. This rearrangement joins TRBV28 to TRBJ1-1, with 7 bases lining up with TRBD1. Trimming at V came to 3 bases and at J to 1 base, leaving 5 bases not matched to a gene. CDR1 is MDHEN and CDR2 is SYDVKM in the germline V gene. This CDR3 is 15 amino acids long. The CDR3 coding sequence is TGTGCCAGCAGTTTGAGTTACAGGGGGAACACTGAAGCTTTCTTT. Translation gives CASSLSYRGNTEAFF. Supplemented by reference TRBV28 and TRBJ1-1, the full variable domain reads DVKVTQSSRYLVKRTGEKVFLECVQDMDHENMFWYRQDPGLGLRLIYFSYDVKMKEKGDIPEGYSVSREKKERFSLILESASTNQTSMYLCASSLSYRGNTEAFFGQGTRLTVV.

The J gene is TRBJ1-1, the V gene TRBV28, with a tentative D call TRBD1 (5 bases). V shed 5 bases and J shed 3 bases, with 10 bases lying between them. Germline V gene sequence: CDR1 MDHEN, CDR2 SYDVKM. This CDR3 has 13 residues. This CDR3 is CASSADSYTEAFF. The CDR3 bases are TGTGCCAGCAGTGCAGACAGTTACACTGAAGCTTTCTTT. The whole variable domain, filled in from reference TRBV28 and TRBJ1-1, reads DVKVTQSSRYLVKRTGEKVFLECVQDMDHENMFWYRQDPGLGLRLIYFSYDVKMKEKGDIPEGYSVSREKKERFSLILESASTNQTSMYLCASSADSYTEAFFGQGTRLTVV.

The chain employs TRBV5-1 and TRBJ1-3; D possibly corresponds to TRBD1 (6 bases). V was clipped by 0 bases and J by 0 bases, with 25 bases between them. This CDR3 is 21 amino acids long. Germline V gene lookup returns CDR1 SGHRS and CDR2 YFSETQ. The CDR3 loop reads CASSLEGMDSWAISSGNTIYF. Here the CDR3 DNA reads TGCGCCAGCAGCTTGGAGGGGATGGACAGCTGGGCTATCAGCTCTGGAAACACCATATATTTT.

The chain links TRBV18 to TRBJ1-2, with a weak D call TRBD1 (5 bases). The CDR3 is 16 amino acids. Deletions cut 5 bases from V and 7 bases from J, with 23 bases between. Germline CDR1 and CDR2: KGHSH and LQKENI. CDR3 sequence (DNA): TGTGCCAGCTCAGAATCGAAAGGGGATATTATTAGTGGCTACACCTTC. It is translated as CASSESKGDIISGYTF.

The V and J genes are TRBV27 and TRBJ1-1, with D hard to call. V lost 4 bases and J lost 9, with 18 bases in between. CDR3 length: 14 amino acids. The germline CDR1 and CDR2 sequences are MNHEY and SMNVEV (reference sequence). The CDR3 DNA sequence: TGTGCCAGCAGTTCTCACTCTACCCTTGCCCAAGCTTTCTTT. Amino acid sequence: CASSSHSTLAQAFF.

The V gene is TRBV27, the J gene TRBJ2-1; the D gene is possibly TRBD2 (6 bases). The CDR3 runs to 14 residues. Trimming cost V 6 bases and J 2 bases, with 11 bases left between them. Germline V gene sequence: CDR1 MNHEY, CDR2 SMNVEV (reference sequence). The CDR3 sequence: CASRGGPTYNEQFF. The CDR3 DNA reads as TGTGCCAGCAGGGGGGGTCCAACCTACAATGAGCAGTTCTTC.

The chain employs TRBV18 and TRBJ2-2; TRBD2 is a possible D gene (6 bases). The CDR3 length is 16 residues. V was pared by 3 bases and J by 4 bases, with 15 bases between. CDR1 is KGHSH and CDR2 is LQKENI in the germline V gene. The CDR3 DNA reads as TGTGCCAGCTCACCGGGGCAGGCGGGGAGCACCGGGGAGCTGTTTTTT. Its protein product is CASSPGQAGSTGELFF.

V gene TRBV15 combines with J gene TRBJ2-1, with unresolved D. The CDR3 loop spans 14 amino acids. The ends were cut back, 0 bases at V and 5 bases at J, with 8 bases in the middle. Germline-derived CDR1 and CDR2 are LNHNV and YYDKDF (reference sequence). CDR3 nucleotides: TGTGCCACCAGCAGAGATCTGGGCCACAATGAGCAGTTCTTC. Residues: CATSRDLGHNEQFF.

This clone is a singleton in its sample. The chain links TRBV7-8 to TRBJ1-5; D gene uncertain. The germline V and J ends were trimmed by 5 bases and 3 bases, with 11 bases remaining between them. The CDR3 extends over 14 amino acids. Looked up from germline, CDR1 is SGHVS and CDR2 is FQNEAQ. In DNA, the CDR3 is TGTGCCAGCAGCGCCTCCGGGATCAATCAGCCCCAGCATTTT. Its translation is CASSASGINQPQHF.

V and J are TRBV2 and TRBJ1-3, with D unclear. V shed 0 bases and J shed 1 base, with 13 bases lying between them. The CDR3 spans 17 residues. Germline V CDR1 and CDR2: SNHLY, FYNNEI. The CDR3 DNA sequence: TGTGCCAGCAGTGAAGCGTGGGTTCGGAGATCTGGAAACACCATATATTTT. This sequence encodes CASSEAWVRRSGNTIYF.

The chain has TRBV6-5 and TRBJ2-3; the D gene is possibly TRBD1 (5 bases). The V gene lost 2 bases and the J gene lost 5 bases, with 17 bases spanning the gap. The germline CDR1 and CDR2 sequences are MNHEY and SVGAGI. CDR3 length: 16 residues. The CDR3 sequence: CASSYPGSGPGDTQYF. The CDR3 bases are TGTGCCAGCAGTTACCCCGGGTCAGGGCCCGGAGATACGCAGTATTTT.

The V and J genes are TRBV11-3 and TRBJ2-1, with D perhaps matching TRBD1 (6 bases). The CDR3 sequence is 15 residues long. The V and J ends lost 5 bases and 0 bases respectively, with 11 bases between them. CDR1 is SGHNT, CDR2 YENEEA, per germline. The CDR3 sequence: CASSGGSSSYNEQFF. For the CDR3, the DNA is TGTGCCAGCAGCGGGGGCAGTAGCTCCTACAATGAGCAGTTCTTC.

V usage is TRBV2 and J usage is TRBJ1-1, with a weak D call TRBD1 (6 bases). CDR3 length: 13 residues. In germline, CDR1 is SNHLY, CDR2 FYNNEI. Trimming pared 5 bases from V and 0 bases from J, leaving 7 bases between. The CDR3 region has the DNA TGTGCCAGCAGTAGACAGGTGAACACTGAAGCTTTCTTT. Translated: CASSRQVNTEAFF.

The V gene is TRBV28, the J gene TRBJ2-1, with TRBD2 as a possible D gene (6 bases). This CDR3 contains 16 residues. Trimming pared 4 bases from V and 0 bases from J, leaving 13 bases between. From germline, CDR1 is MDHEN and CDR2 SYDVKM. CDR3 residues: CASSSPGGNSYNEQFF. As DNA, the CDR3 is TGTGCCAGCAGTTCCCCGGGCGGGAACTCCTACAATGAGCAGTTCTTC.

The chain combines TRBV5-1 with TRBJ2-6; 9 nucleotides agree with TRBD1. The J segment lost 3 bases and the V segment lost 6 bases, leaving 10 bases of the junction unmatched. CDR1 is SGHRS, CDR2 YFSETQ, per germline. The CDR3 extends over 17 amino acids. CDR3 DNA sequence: TGCGCCAGCAAACAGGGGGCCCTTTCTGGTGGGGCCAACGTCCTGACTTTC. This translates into CASKQGALSGGANVLTF.

The CDR3 protein is CASSLAPDRSYNEQFF. As DNA, the CDR3 is TGCGCCAGCAGCTTGGCCCCTGACAGGTCCTACAATGAGCAGTTCTTC. The rearrangement links TRBV5-1 to TRBJ2-1; a weak D match, TRBD1 (6 bases). Germline CDR1 and CDR2: SGHRS and YFSETQ. The CDR3 length is 16 residues. V was trimmed by 0 bases and J by 1 base, leaving 11 bases between them.

CDR3 region: CASSYFGQGYTGELFF. The CDR3 DNA sequence: TGTGCCAGCAGTTACTTTGGACAGGGGTACACCGGGGAGCTGTTTTTT. The J gene is TRBJ2-2, the V gene TRBV6-5, with 9 bases lining up with TRBD1. The germline V gene has CDR1 MNHEY and CDR2 SVGAGI. This CDR3 contains 16 residues. J was trimmed by 3 bases and V by 1 base; bases with no gene match: 3.

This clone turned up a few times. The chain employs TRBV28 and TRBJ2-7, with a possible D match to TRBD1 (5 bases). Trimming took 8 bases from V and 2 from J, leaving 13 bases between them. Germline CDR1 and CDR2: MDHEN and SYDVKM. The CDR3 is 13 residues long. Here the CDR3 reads CASGHGVTYEQYV. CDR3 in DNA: TGTGCCAGCGGACACGGAGTCACCTACGAGCAGTACGTC.

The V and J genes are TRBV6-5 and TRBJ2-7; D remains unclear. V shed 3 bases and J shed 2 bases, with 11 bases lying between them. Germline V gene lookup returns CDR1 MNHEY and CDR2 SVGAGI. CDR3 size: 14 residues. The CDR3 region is CASSYEGGTYEQYF. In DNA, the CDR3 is TGTGCCAGCAGTTATGAAGGCGGCACCTACGAGCAGTACTTC.

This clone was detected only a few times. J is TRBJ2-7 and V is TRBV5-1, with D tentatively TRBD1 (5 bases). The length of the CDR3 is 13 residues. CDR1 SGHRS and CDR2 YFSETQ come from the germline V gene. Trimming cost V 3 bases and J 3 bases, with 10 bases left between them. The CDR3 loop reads CASSSRQNYEQYF. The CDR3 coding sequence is TGCGCCAGCAGCTCGCGACAGAACTACGAGCAGTACTTC.